This TCR beta chain was identified in a study of patients and donors after allogeneic stem cell transplantation. TCRdb recomputed calls from the RT-PCR reads with MiXCR, one row per CDR3 protein. The repertoire has 410,000 or so distinct CDR3 sequences, 15% to 20% of them found once; the top ten carry roughly 7%. This TCR came from a human donor who was either an allogeneic HSCT recipient or a stem cell or donor lymphocyte infusion donor (not recorded which). It is not recorded whose cells these are; they may come from a transplant donor. The material sequenced was blood, either unsorted or a sorted T cell fraction (not recorded which).

CDR3 protein: CASSLGRTSGKEVKETQYF. As DNA, the CDR3 is TGCGCCAGCAGCTTGGGTCGGACTAGCGGGAAGGAAGTTAAAGAGACCCAGTACTTC. V gene TRBV5-1 combines with J gene TRBJ2-5, with TRBD2 matching 12 bases. Germline trimming cut 0 bases from V and 3 bases from J; bases unmatched to any gene: 12. Germline V CDR1 and CDR2: SGHRS, YFSETQ. The CDR3 loop spans 19 amino acids. Combining the CDR3 with reference TRBV5-1 and TRBJ2-5 gives the whole variable domain KAGVTQTPRYLIKTRGQQVTLSCSPISGHRSVSWYQQTPGQGLQFLFEYFSETQRNKGNFPGRFSGRQFSNSRSEMNVSTLELGDSALYLCASSLGRTSGKEVKETQYFGPGTRLLVL.